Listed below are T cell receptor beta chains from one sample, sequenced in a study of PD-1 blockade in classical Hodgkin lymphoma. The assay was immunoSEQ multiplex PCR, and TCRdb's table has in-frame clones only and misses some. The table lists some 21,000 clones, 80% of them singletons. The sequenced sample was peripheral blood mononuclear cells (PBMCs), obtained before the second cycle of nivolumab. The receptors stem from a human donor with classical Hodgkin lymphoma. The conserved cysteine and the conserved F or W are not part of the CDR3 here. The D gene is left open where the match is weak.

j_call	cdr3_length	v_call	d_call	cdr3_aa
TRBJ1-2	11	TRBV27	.	ASRKLEASGYT
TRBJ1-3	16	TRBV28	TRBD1	ASSFFGDSGDSGNTIY
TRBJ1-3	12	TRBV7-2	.	ASSPWRSGNTIY
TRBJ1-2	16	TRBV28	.	ASTPLGHSNLLNYGYT
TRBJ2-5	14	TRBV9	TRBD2	ASSISGDWYQETQY
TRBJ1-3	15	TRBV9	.	ASSVGFGLTSGNTIY
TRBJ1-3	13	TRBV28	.	ASSLPGQLGNTIY
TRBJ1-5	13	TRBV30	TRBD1	AWSLEGAIASAQH
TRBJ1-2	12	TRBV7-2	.	ASSLGEGRYGYT
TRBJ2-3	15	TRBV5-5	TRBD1	ASSLEGQGAYTDTQY
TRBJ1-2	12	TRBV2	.	ASSLNRDAYGYT
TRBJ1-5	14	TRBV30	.	ACRDVRDNSNQPQH
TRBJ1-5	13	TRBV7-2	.	ASSLEFEGSTAQH
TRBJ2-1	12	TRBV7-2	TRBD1	ASSLQTGYHEQF
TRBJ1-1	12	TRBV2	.	ASSLQGNVAEAF
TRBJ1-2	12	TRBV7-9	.	ASSLDSAVHGYT
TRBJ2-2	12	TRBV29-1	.	SVEAPWNTGELF
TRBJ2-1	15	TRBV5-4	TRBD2	ASSLSPLAGGYNEQF
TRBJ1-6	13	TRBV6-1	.	ATRTEGSYNSPLH
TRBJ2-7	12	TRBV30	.	AWSVAGEPYEQY
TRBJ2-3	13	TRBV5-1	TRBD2	ASSRGTSGEDTQY
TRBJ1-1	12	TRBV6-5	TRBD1	ASRRQGGNTEAF
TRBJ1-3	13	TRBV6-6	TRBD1	ASSRDRASGNTIY
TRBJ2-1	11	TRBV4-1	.	ASSQGGDFEQF
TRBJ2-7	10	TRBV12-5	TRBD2	ASGTGGGITY
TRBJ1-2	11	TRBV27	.	ASSLIGRGGYT
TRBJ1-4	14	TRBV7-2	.	ASSTPIGQGNEKLF
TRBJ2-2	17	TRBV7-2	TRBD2	ASSLKLISSGINTGELF
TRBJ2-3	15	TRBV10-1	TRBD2	ASSGTNRAGVPDTQY
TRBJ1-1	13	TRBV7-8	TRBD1	ASSLAQGASTEAF
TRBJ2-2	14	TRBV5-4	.	ASSDQNPGLRRELF
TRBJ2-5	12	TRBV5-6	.	ASSFNGAEETQY
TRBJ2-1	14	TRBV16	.	ASSQSVGASNNEQF
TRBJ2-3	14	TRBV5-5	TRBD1	ASSLASTGWTDTQY
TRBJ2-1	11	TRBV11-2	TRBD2	ASIASGRGEQF
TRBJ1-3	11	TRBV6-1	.	ASSRTSGNTIY
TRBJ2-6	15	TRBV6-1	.	ASSVGHWTSGANVLT
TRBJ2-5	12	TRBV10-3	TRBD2	AISEPAGPETQY
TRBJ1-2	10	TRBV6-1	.	ASSPDYYGYT
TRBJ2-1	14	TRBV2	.	ASSGGGPPSYNEQF
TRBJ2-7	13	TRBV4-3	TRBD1	ASSQETGGRYEQY
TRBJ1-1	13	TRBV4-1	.	ASSRQPTTNTEAF
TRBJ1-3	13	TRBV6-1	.	ASSPYTVSGNTIY
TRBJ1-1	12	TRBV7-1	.	ASSFPTMAIEAF
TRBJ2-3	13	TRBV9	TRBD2	ASGGAGGLRDTQY
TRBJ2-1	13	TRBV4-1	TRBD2	ASSPARGGADEQF
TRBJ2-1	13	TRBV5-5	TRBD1	ASSQLTGARGEQF
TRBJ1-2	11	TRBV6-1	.	ASREWGREGYT
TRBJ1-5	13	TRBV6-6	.	ASMRKTDLNQPQH
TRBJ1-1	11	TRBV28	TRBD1	ASTPTGRAEAF
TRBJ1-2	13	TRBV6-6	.	ASSYPLKGVYGYT
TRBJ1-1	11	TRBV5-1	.	ASSLSVNTEAF
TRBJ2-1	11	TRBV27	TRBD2	ASRPSGAGEQF
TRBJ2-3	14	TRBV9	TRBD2	ASSVELAGGRDTQY
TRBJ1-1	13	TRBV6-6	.	ASSQAPQGGTEAF
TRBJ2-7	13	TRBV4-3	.	ASSHGTAVVYEQY
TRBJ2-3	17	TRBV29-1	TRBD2	SALSETSGEAFSTDTQY